Each of the 9 T cell receptor beta chains below was sequenced from the same sample in a study of cytomegalovirus exposure and HLA in healthy donors. The study ran its PCR with 60 Vbeta and 13 Jbeta primers. The data were produced by immunoSEQ multiplex PCR, yet TCRdb's version contains in-frame clones alone and is incomplete. The sample has 100,000 to 150,000 clones, and its top ten clones hold about 1.5%. Sequencing input: PBMCs. The receptors here all came from a woman aged 40 to 55 in good health and CMV-seropositive.

The rearrangement joins TRBV7-8 to TRBJ2-7, with 9 bases fitting TRBD2. V lost 1 base to trimming and J lost 7 bases; unmatched junction nucleotides: 2. Germline V gene sequence: CDR1 SGHVS, CDR2 FQNEAQ. The length of the CDR3 is 13 residues. As DNA, the CDR3 is TGTGCCAGCAGCTTAGGCGGGAGGGGTGAGCAGTACTTC. This encodes CASSLGGRGEQYF. Full variable domain (outside the CDR3, taken from reference TRBV7-8 and TRBJ2-7): GAGVSQSPRYKVAKRGQDVALRCDPISGHVSLFWYQQALGQGPEFLTYFQNEAQLDKSGLPSDRFFAERPEGSVSTLKIQRTQQEDSAVYLCASSLGGRGEQYFGPGTRLTVT.

The rearrangement joins TRBV28 to TRBJ1-5; perhaps TRBD1 as D (6 bases). CDR3 length: 16 amino acids. Trimming stripped 8 bases from V and 4 bases from J, with 21 bases between. CDR1 is MDHEN, CDR2 SYDVKM, per germline. The CDR3 DNA is TGTGCCAGCCTCGAGTTGAGGGGGGGTGAGAATCAGCCCCAGCATTTT. Protein sequence: CASLELRGGENQPQHF. Using reference TRBV28 and TRBJ1-5 for the parts outside the CDR3, the full variable domain is DVKVTQSSRYLVKRTGEKVFLECVQDMDHENMFWYRQDPGLGLRLIYFSYDVKMKEKGDIPEGYSVSREKKERFSLILESASTNQTSMYLCASLELRGGENQPQHFGDGTRLSIL.

The chain couples TRBV19 to TRBJ2-1, with 12 bases fitting TRBD1. CDR1 is LNHDA, CDR2 SQIVND, per germline (reference sequence). The CDR3 contains 16 residues. V was clipped by 3 bases and J by 8 bases; unmatched bases: 8. CDR3 nucleotides: TGTGCCAGTAGTATCCAGACGGGGACAGGGGGCGATGAGCAGTTCTTC. This codes for CASSIQTGTGGDEQFF.

The V and J genes are TRBV4-1 and TRBJ1-1; D uncertain. The CDR3 sequence is 11 residues long. The V and J ends lost 9 bases and 8 bases respectively, with 13 bases between them. Germline assignment: CDR1 MGHRA and CDR2 YSYEKL. The CDR3 nucleotides are TGCGCCAGTCGTCGCCAGAGGGAAGCTTTCTTT. Its protein is CASRRQREAFF.

The rearrangement joins TRBV7-9 to TRBJ1-1, with D possibly matching TRBD1 (5 bases). In germline, CDR1 is SEHNR, CDR2 FQNEAQ (reference sequence). V was clipped by 3 bases and J by 5 bases, with 10 bases between them. The CDR3 totals 13 residues. In DNA form, the CDR3 reads TGTGCCAGCAGCTTTCAGGGAGGTACTGAAGCTTTCTTT. This codes for CASSFQGGTEAFF.

The chain employs TRBV6-5 and TRBJ1-3; 9 bases are shared with TRBD1. Germline V gene data show CDR1 as MNHEY and CDR2 as SVGAGI. The CDR3 has 15 residues. V shed 6 bases and J 4 bases; nucleotides not matched to a gene: 7. CDR3 loop: CASSHRGLKGNTIYF. CDR3 coding DNA: TGTGCCAGCAGCCACAGGGGGCTGAAGGGAAACACCATATATTTT.

The chain employs TRBV19 and TRBJ2-3; 7 bases fit TRBD1. The CDR3 runs to 15 residues. Losses at the gene ends were 6 bases for V and 4 bases for J; bases not matched to a gene: 10. Germline V gene lookup returns CDR1 LNHDA and CDR2 SQIVND (reference sequence). The CDR3 coding sequence is TGTGCCAGTAGGGTAACAGGGGTTATCTCAGATACGCAGTATTTT. Translation: CASRVTGVISDTQYF.

The chain couples TRBV7-9 to TRBJ1-3, with D uncertain. This CDR3 is built from 14 residues. Trimming removed 3 bases from V and 4 bases from J, with 10 bases in between. CDR1 SEHNR and CDR2 FQNEAQ come from the germline V gene (reference sequence). In DNA form, the CDR3 reads TGTGCCAGCAGCTTCGGGGAGTCAGGAAACACCATATATTTT. Translated, it gives CASSFGESGNTIYF.

The CDR3: CASSPLAGGLETQYF. DNA of the CDR3: TGTGCCAGCAGCCCACTAGCGGGAGGTCTGGAGACCCAGTACTTC. V usage is TRBV9 and J usage is TRBJ2-5, with 12 bases lining up with TRBD2. This CDR3 contains 15 residues. Germline V gene sequence: CDR1 SGDLS, CDR2 YYNGEE. The ends lost 4 bases at V and 5 bases at J; junction bases unmatched: 6.